A single T cell receptor beta chain is shown here with its context. These data belong to a study of control samples from healthy donors and cancer patients. Using immunoSEQ multiplex PCR, the repertoire was profiled, and TCRdb retains in-frame clones only, with some absent. Among over 120,000 clones listed, 91% were seen once. Sequences were obtained from blood. The sequence was collected from a young man in good health.

CDR3 amino acids: CAISESDSAYEQYF. The CDR3 DNA is TGTGCCATCAGTGAGTCAGACAGCGCCTACGAGCAGTACTTC. The rearrangement links TRBV10-3 to TRBJ2-7; D might be TRBD1 (5 bases). In germline, CDR1 is ENHRY, CDR2 SYGVKD. There are 14 residues in the CDR3. Trimming took off 0 bases at V and 2 bases at J, with 8 bases between the two ends.